Shown below are 11 T cell receptor beta chains from a single sample sequenced in a study of blood T cells in healthy people across ages. A sample-barcoded 5' primer and a J-beta primer mix were used in a second PCR of roughly 6 to 11 cycles. Using its own MiXCR run on the 5' RACE reads, TCRdb lists one record per CDR3 protein. The sample consists of 1.5 million to 2 million distinct CDR3 sequences, roughly 32% of them appearing once. Input material: blood. Receptors originate from a woman aged 25-40 years in good health.

The DNA of the CDR3 is TGTGCCAGCGGCAGGGGCCGCCCGGCAACAGATACGCAGTATTTT. This gives the protein CASGRGRPATDTQYF. V gene TRBV12-3 or TRBV12-4 combines with J gene TRBJ2-3; maybe TRBD1 (6 bases). V gave up 8 bases and J gave up 3 bases, with 18 bases separating them. The CDR3 sequence is 15 residues long.

Concerning this clonotype itself: One base away lies a much larger clone, so this may be a sequencing read error. V gene TRBV29-1 combines with J gene TRBJ2-5; D is unresolved. Germline V lookup: CDR1 SQVTM, CDR2 ANQGSEA. V was shortened by 0 bases and J by 11 bases, with 7 bases between the two germline ends. The CDR3 is made up of 10 amino acids. The CDR3 reads CSVEENEQYF. DNA of the CDR3: TGCAGCGTTGAAGAGAATGAGCAGTACTTC.

This clonotype showed up many times. The chain joins TRBV24-1 to TRBJ2-4; D is uncertain. V was trimmed by 9 bases and J by 10 bases, leaving 18 bases between them. The CDR3 spans 13 residues. The germline V gene has CDR1 KGHDR and CDR2 SFDVKD. The CDR3 loop reads CATSKSGDFIQYF. For the CDR3, the DNA is TGTGCCACCTCCAAAAGTGGAGACTTTATTCAGTACTTC.

The DNA of the CDR3 is TGTGCCAGCAGATACCGGGTGGGCGGGGAGCTGTTTTTT. Translated, it gives CASRYRVGGELFF. This chain uses TRBV6-5 with TRBJ2-2; D gene unclear. Per germline, CDR1 MNHEY and CDR2 SVGAGI. This CDR3 region has 13 residues. With 6 bases removed from V and 7 bases from J, the gap between germline ends came to 12 bases.

V usage is TRBV5-1 and J usage is TRBJ2-3; D is possibly TRBD1 or TRBD2 (6 bases each). In germline, CDR1 is SGHRS, CDR2 YFSETQ. CDR3 length equals 14 residues. V gave up 7 bases and J gave up 5 bases, with 17 bases separating them. CDR3: CASCPGGQLDTQYF. Here the CDR3 DNA reads TGCGCCAGCTGTCCCGGGGGCCAGTTAGATACGCAGTATTTT.

This chain links TRBV2 with TRBJ2-7; D is ambiguous. The V end lost 7 bases, the J end lost 6 bases, and 16 bases lay between the germline ends. The CDR3 spans 13 residues. The germline V gene encodes CDR1 SNHLY and CDR2 FYNNEI. CDR3 loop: CASITLVGFEQYF. CDR3 nucleotide sequence: TGTGCCAGCATCACACTGGTAGGGTTCGAGCAGTACTTC.

Concerning this clonotype: This may come from a read error, since a much larger clone is one base off. The chain carries TRBV6-1 and TRBJ2-5; the match to TRBD2 covers 9 bases. The J call could be wrong; TRBJ2-1 is a better fit for the DNA end. Germline V lookup: CDR1 MNHNS, CDR2 SASEGT. This CDR3 has 14 residues. This chain's CDR3 is CASNRREGKETQFF. As DNA, the CDR3 is TGTGCCAGCAATCGGCGGGAGGGTAAAGAGACCCAGTTCTTC.

The sample holds a few counts of this clonotype. This sequence joins TRBV5-1 and TRBJ1-6; the D is unclear. Trimming removed 0 bases from V and 3 bases from J, with 7 bases in between. This CDR3 spans 15 amino acids. Germline V gene data show CDR1 as SGHRS and CDR2 as YFSETQ. The CDR3 is CASSLVADYNSPLHF. In DNA, the CDR3 is TGCGCCAGCAGCTTGGTGGCAGACTATAATTCACCCCTCCACTTT.

This clonotype was observed many times. The CDR3 nucleotides read TGTGCCAGCAGTCGGACAGCTTTAGGCAATCAGCCCCAGCATTTT. Amino acids: CASSRTALGNQPQHF. The chain carries TRBV6-6 and TRBJ1-5, with D maybe TRBD1 (6 bases). The CDR3 covers 15 residues. Between the trimmed V and J ends, which lost 5 bases and 2 bases, there was a span of 13 bases. Germline V lookup: CDR1 MNHNY, CDR2 SVGAGI (reference sequence).

This clonotype has a handful of counts. The rearrangement joins TRBV4-1 to TRBJ1-2, with D tentatively TRBD1 (5 bases). The ends were cut back, 4 bases at V and 0 bases at J, with 12 bases in the middle. Looked up from germline, CDR1 is MGHRA and CDR2 is YSYEKL. This CDR3 has 15 residues. The chain's CDR3 is CASSLPDRANYGYTF. The CDR3 coding sequence is TGCGCCAGCAGCCTTCCCGACAGAGCTAACTATGGCTACACCTTC.

CDR3 sequence reads: CASSRLAFQETQYF. The CDR3 DNA is TGTGCCAGCAGTAGACTAGCGTTCCAAGAGACCCAGTACTTC. V usage is TRBV12-3 or TRBV12-4 and J usage is TRBJ2-5, with 8 bases matching TRBD2. The CDR3 runs 14 residues. Trimming cost V 5 bases and J 1 base; bases outside gene matches: 3.